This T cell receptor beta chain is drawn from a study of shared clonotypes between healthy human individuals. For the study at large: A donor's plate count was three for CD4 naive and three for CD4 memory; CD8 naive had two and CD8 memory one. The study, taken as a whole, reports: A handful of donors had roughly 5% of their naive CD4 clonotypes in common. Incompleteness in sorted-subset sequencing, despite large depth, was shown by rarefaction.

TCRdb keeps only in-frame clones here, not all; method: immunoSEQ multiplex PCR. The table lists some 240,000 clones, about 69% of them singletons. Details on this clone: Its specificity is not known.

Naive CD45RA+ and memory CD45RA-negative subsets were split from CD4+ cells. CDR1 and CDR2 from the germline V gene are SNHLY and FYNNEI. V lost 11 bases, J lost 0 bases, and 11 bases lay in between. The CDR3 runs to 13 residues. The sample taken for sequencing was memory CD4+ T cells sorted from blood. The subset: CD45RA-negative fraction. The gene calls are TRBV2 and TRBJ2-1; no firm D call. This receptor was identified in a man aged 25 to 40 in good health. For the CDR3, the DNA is TGTGCCGGAGCTAAAAGCTCCTACAATGAGCAGTTCTTC. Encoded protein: CAGAKSSYNEQFF.